What follows are 25 T cell receptor beta chains derived from one specimen sequenced in a study of blood T cell repertoires in COVID-19. Using immunoSEQ multiplex PCR, the repertoire was profiled, and TCRdb retains in-frame clones only, with some absent. In the table there are about 180,000 clones, 89% of which are singletons. The sample was PBMCs or T cells enriched from blood (not recorded which). The receptor set was obtained from a middle-aged woman with acute COVID-19.

The chain links TRBV7-8 to TRBJ2-4; TRBD1 might be the D (6 bases). V shed 5 bases and J shed 0 bases, with 17 bases lying between them. The CDR3 contains 17 residues. Germline V CDR1 and CDR2: SGHVS, FQNEAQ. The CDR3 spells CASSPNNRALAKNIQYF. The CDR3 bases are TGTGCCAGCAGCCCCAATAACAGGGCGCTAGCCAAAAACATTCAGTACTTC.

V is TRBV3-1 (or the pseudogene TRBV3-2) and J is TRBJ1-6, with 7 bases matching TRBD1. The CDR3 runs 14 residues. With V trimmed by 6 bases and J by 9 bases, 8 bases remained unmatched. The germline gives CDR1 LGHDT, CDR2 YNNKEL (reference sequence). CDR3 in amino acids: CASSYRGLPSPLHF. The CDR3 DNA follows: TGTGCCAGCAGTTATAGGGGGCTACCTTCACCCCTCCACTTT.

This rearrangement joins TRBV4-1 to TRBJ1-1; no firm D call. Germline V gives CDR1 MGHRA, CDR2 YSYEKL. Trimming took 1 base from V and 7 from J, leaving 7 bases between them. The CDR3 consists of 12 residues. The CDR3 nucleotides are TGCGCCAGCAGCCAAGTGGGAGTTGAAGCTTTCTTT. Amino acids: CASSQVGVEAFF.

V and J are TRBV7-2 and TRBJ2-7, with a weak D call TRBD2 (5 bases). CDR3 length: 13 residues. The ends were cut back, 2 bases at V and 9 bases at J, with 14 bases in the middle. The V gene's germline CDR1 is SGHTA and CDR2 FQGNSA. This CDR3 is CASSLMNGGGQYF. CDR3 DNA: TGTGCCAGCAGCTTAATGAACGGAGGTGGGCAGTACTTC.

This clone was counted a single time. V is TRBV7-3 and J is TRBJ1-1, with D perhaps matching TRBD1 (6 bases). The CDR3 length is 15 residues. Germline CDR1 and CDR2: SGHTA and FQGTGA. Trimming stripped 0 bases from V and 2 bases from J, with 10 bases between. CDR3 region: CASSLTPGQNTEAFF. CDR3 nucleotide sequence: TGTGCCAGCAGCTTAACACCGGGACAAAACACTGAAGCTTTCTTT.

The CDR3 reads CASSERLAGGRTQYF. In DNA, the CDR3 is TGTGCCAGCAGTGAAAGACTAGCGGGGGGGCGGACCCAGTACTTC. This sequence joins TRBV2 and TRBJ2-5; 14 nucleotides match TRBD2. This CDR3 comprises 15 residues. V gave up 2 bases and J gave up 7 bases; unmatched junction bases: 3. Looked up from germline, CDR1 is SNHLY and CDR2 is FYNNEI. The entire variable domain, with the rest obtained from reference TRBV2 and TRBJ2-5, is as follows: EPEVTQTPSHQVTQMGQEVILRCVPISNHLYFYWYRQILGQKVEFLVSFYNNEISEKSEIFDDQFSVERPDGSNFTLKIRSTKLEDSAMYFCASSERLAGGRTQYFGPGTRLLVL.

This rearrangement joins TRBV6-6 to TRBJ2-7; possibly TRBD1 for D (5 bases). The germline V gene encodes CDR1 MNHNY and CDR2 SVGAGI (reference sequence). Trimming removed 6 bases from V and 11 bases from J, with 17 bases in between. This CDR3 has 12 residues. In DNA, the CDR3 is TGTGCCAGCAGCCCAGGGCCGGTACGGGAGTACTTC. It translates to CASSPGPVREYF.

This sequence joins TRBV7-8 and TRBJ2-2; D possibly corresponds to TRBD2 (5 bases). Deletions cut 5 bases from V and 3 bases from J, with 13 bases between. The length of the CDR3 is 15 residues. CDR1 and CDR2 from the germline V gene are SGHVS and FQNEAQ. In DNA form, the CDR3 reads TGTGCCAGCAGCCCGGGGATATCTCACACCGGGGAGCTGTTTTTT. Encoded protein: CASSPGISHTGELFF.

This clone was recorded once. This chain uses TRBV3-1 (or the pseudogene TRBV3-2) with TRBJ1-2, with 10 bases lining up with TRBD1. The CDR3 sequence is 15 residues long. Looked up from germline, CDR1 is LGHDT and CDR2 is YNNKEL (reference sequence). The junction had 7 bases not matched to a gene; V was cut back by 3 bases and J by 6 bases. The CDR3 sequence: CASSHTGTGAHGYTF. In DNA, the CDR3 is TGTGCCAGCAGCCATACCGGGACAGGGGCCCATGGCTACACCTTC.

This rearrangement joins TRBV13 to TRBJ2-1; D is perhaps TRBD1 (6 bases). This CDR3 region has 18 residues. V lost 4 bases to trimming and J lost 5 bases, with 24 bases between them. The germline V gene encodes CDR1 PRHDT and CDR2 FYEKMQ (reference sequence). The CDR3: CASSSLDPRSRTDNEQFF. The CDR3 coding sequence is TGTGCCAGCAGCTCCTTAGACCCCCGTAGTAGGACAGACAATGAGCAGTTCTTC.

This clone was observed a handful of times. V gene TRBV9 combines with J gene TRBJ2-3; TRBD2 agrees at 8 bases. With 0 bases clipped from V and 0 bases from J, the junction kept 6 bases outside the gene matches. The V gene's germline CDR1 is SGDLS and CDR2 YYNGEE. The CDR3 has 17 amino acids. In DNA form, the CDR3 reads TGTGCCAGCAGCGTAGGGCCGGGGGGGCTTAGCACAGATACGCAGTATTTT. Residues: CASSVGPGGLSTDTQYF.

This clone was seen just once. This rearrangement joins TRBV7-2 to TRBJ2-6; a possible D gene is TRBD2 (5 bases). Germline CDR1 reads SGHTA; CDR2 reads FQGNSA. Between the trimmed V and J ends, which lost 0 bases and 0 bases, there was a span of 9 bases. The length of the CDR3 is 17 residues. In DNA form, the CDR3 reads TGTGCCAGCAGCTTAGCTTCGGGAAGCTCTGGGGCCAACGTCCTGACTTTC. It codes for CASSLASGSSGANVLTF.

V and J are TRBV9 and TRBJ1-3; D perhaps matches TRBD1 (6 bases). Trimming removed 4 bases from V and 3 bases from J, with 11 bases in between. This CDR3 has 14 amino acids. CDR1 SGDLS and CDR2 YYNGEE come from the germline V gene. CDR3 DNA: TGTGCCAGCAGCCTAGGGGGAGTTGGAAACACCATATATTTT. Its translation: CASSLGGVGNTIYF.

V and J are TRBV7-2 and TRBJ2-1; 9 bases match TRBD2. The V segment lost 5 bases and the J segment 2 bases; nucleotides outside the gene matches: 7. Germline CDR1 and CDR2: SGHTA and FQGNSA. The length of the CDR3 is 16 residues. The CDR3 sequence: CASSPGLAGAYNEQFF. DNA of the CDR3: TGTGCCAGCAGCCCCGGTTTAGCGGGAGCCTACAATGAGCAGTTCTTC. Supplemented by reference TRBV7-2 and TRBJ2-1, the full variable domain reads GAGVSQSPSNKVTEKGKDVELRCDPISGHTALYWYRQSLGQGLEFLIYFQGNSAPDKSGLPSDRFSAERTGGSVSTLTIQRTQQEDSAVYLCASSPGLAGAYNEQFFGPGTRLTVL.

This rearrangement joins TRBV9 to TRBJ1-1; D is unresolved. Trimming removed 4 bases at V and 3 bases at J, with 13 bases between. Germline lookup yields CDR1 SGDLS and CDR2 YYNGEE. CDR3 length: 14 amino acids. CDR3 coding DNA: TGTGCCAGCAGCCCGCGCATGGAGGACACTGAAGCTTTCTTT. Protein: CASSPRMEDTEAFF.

The rearrangement uses TRBV14 and TRBJ2-7; TRBD1 matches 9 bases. Germline V gene sequence: CDR1 SGHDN, CDR2 FVKESK. The CDR3 extends over 15 amino acids. The J segment lost 3 bases and the V segment lost 2 bases, leaving 5 bases of the junction unmatched. This CDR3 is CASSQLDRGDYEQYF. The CDR3 bases are TGTGCCAGCAGCCAACTGGACAGGGGAGACTACGAGCAGTACTTC. The whole variable domain, remainder taken from reference TRBV14 and TRBJ2-7, is EAGVTQFPSHSVIEKGQTVTLRCDPISGHDNLYWYRRVMGKEIKFLLHFVKESKQDESGMPNNRFLAERTGGTYSTLKVQPAELEDSGVYFCASSQLDRGDYEQYFGPGTRLTVT.

The J gene is TRBJ1-3, the V gene TRBV4-2; no clear D. The length of the CDR3 is 16 residues. The V end was cut by 0 bases, the J end by 0 bases, with 9 bases between. Germline CDR1 reads LGHNA; CDR2 reads YNFKEQ. In nucleotides, the CDR3 is TGTGCCAGCAGCCAAGAAATTCGCGGCTCTGGAAACACCATATATTTT. Its protein is CASSQEIRGSGNTIYF.

This clone was seen only once. This chain connects TRBV5-4 to TRBJ2-7; D may be TRBD1 (6 bases). Trimming took off 4 bases at V and 3 bases at J, with 17 bases between the two ends. This CDR3 has 15 residues. Germline V gene data show CDR1 as SGHNT and CDR2 as YYREEE (reference sequence). The CDR3 here is CASSDGTSGFYEQYF. The CDR3 coding sequence is TGTGCCAGCAGCGACGGGACATCTGGATTCTACGAGCAGTACTTC.

This chain uses TRBV7-3 with TRBJ2-7; 10 positions agree with TRBD1. The CDR3 has 15 residues. The germline V gene has CDR1 SGHTA and CDR2 FQGTGA. With V trimmed by 3 bases and J by 5 bases, 7 bases remained unmatched. The CDR3 is CASSFMGTGANEQYF. As DNA, the CDR3 is TGTGCCAGCAGCTTTATGGGGACAGGGGCGAACGAGCAGTACTTC.

The rearrangement joins TRBV27 to TRBJ1-5, with 8 bases matching TRBD1. The trim removed 3 bases at V and 4 bases at J, leaving 5 bases unmatched. CDR3 length equals 15 residues. Germline V gives CDR1 MNHEY, CDR2 SMNVEV (reference sequence). CDR3 in amino acids: CASSFGRGRNQPQHF. The CDR3 region has the DNA TGTGCCAGCAGTTTCGGCAGGGGGCGGAATCAGCCCCAGCATTTT.

This rearrangement joins TRBV28 to TRBJ2-2; D not certain. Germline CDR1 reads MDHEN; CDR2 reads SYDVKM. V was clipped by 1 base and J by 6 bases, with 12 bases between them. The CDR3 contains 15 residues. CDR3 nucleotides: TGTGCCAGCAGTTTATCGCCCGGGTGGTCCGGGGAGCTGTTTTTT. Translation gives CASSLSPGWSGELFF.

The chain couples TRBV9 to TRBJ1-5; no firm D call. The CDR3 contains 13 residues. Germline V lookup: CDR1 SGDLS, CDR2 YYNGEE. Trimming stripped 3 bases from V and 4 bases from J, with 8 bases between. CDR3 residues: CASSATPNQPQHF. The CDR3, as DNA: TGTGCCAGCAGCGCAACACCGAATCAGCCCCAGCATTTT.

The J gene is TRBJ2-7, the V gene TRBV5-1, with a weak D call TRBD2 (7 bases). Germline values: CDR1 SGHRS, CDR2 YFSETQ. This CDR3 comprises 14 residues. V dropped 0 bases and J dropped 5 bases, with 12 bases sitting between them. This CDR3 is CASSLGAGADEQYF. The CDR3 nucleotides read TGCGCCAGCAGCTTGGGGGCGGGGGCGGACGAGCAGTACTTC.

The chain couples TRBV9 to TRBJ1-2; D perhaps matches TRBD1 (5 bases). The CDR3 is 12 amino acids. Germline loops: CDR1 SGDLS, CDR2 YYNGEE. Trimming took off 3 bases at V and 8 bases at J, with 11 bases between the two ends. CDR3 residues: CASSADIRGYTF. For the CDR3, the DNA is TGTGCCAGCAGCGCGGACATTCGGGGCTACACCTTC.

This rearrangement joins TRBV6-5 to TRBJ1-2; 7 bases map to TRBD1. The V segment lost 6 bases and the J segment 6 bases; nucleotides outside the gene matches: 13. The CDR3 has 15 amino acids. Per germline, CDR1 MNHEY and CDR2 SVGAGI. CDR3 nucleotide sequence: TGTGCCAGCAGCAGGAGGGGGCGCGAGTACAATGGCTACACCTTC. The encoded protein is CASSRRGREYNGYTF.